This T cell receptor beta chain was sequenced in a study of T cells in Graves' hyperthyroidism and ophthalmopathy. This clonotype was seen at least ten times. What it binds is unknown. Amplification of TCR beta CDR3 regions was performed using RNA transcripts as template. The primer set for the first-round RT-PCR of the TCR CDR3 was HTBI. TCRdb passed the multiplex PCR reads through MiXCR, listing each CDR3 protein once. Among about 410,000 distinct CDR3 sequences listed, 14% to 15% were seen once. Study outcomes and limitations: Most clonotypes expanded in thyroid above 0.001 were likewise present in blood.

Sequences were obtained from blood. The source of this sequence is a man younger than 30 with Graves' ophthalmopathy.

CDR3 region: CASNPTVYDTDTQYF. CDR3 bases: TGTGCCAGCAACCCGACAGTGTATGACACAGATACGCAGTATTTT. The gene calls are TRBV7-9 and TRBJ2-3; D might be TRBD1 (5 bases). This CDR3 region has 15 residues. The germline V and J ends were trimmed by 7 bases and 2 bases, with 16 bases remaining between them. The V gene's germline CDR1 is SEHNR and CDR2 FQNEAQ (reference sequence).